A single sample is the source of the 16 T cell receptor beta chains below, sequenced in a study of OX40 agonist ivuxolimab in advanced cancers. The table came from immunoSEQ multiplex PCR; TCRdb's copy has only in-frame clones and leaves some out. The sample contains tens of thousands of clones, around 84% of which appear only once. The sequences come from CD4+ or CD8+ T cells sorted from blood, collected in a trial of the OX40 agonist ivuxolimab. The source of these receptors is an adult with an advanced solid tumor such as melanoma, head and neck, liver or kidney cancer.

This clone appeared a single time. The CDR3 reads CASSRGSRTDTQYF. CDR3 nucleotides: TGCGCCAGCAGCAGGGGGTCCCGGACAGATACGCAGTATTTT. The chain combines TRBV4-1 with TRBJ2-3; weak D call: TRBD1 (6 bases). The germline V and J ends were trimmed by 5 bases and 3 bases, with 12 bases remaining between them. From germline, CDR1 is MGHRA and CDR2 YSYEKL. This CDR3 spans 14 amino acids.

This clone has only a few counts. This chain connects TRBV7-2 to TRBJ1-2; no clear D. Between the trimmed V and J ends, which lost 2 bases and 7 bases, there was a span of 26 bases. Per the germline V gene, CDR1 is SGHTA and CDR2 is FQGNSA. The CDR3 runs 18 residues. The chain's CDR3 is CASSLTVGLGPLDGGYTF. In DNA, the CDR3 is TGTGCCAGCAGCTTAACAGTGGGCTTAGGTCCGTTAGACGGTGGCTACACCTTC.

The sample holds a few counts of this clone. This chain joins TRBV18 and TRBJ1-5; 8 nucleotides align to TRBD1. Per the germline V gene, CDR1 is KGHSH and CDR2 is LQKENI. The CDR3 is 13 residues long. The junction had 7 bases not matched to a gene; V was cut back by 5 bases and J by 10 bases. The CDR3 DNA reads as TGTGCCAGCTCAATCGACCAGGGGGCACCCCAGCATTTT. It codes for CASSIDQGAPQHF.

The chain couples TRBV5-4 to TRBJ2-5, with TRBD2 identical over 11 bases. Germline V gives CDR1 SGHNT, CDR2 YYREEE (reference sequence). V lost 4 bases and J lost 5; bases outside the gene matches: 1. The CDR3 consists of 13 residues. This CDR3 is CASSRTSGETQYF. The CDR3 region has the DNA TGTGCCAGCAGCAGGACTAGCGGGGAGACCCAGTACTTC. Full variable domain (missing parts from reference TRBV5-4 and TRBJ2-5): ETGVTQSPTHLIKTRGQQVTLRCSSQSGHNTVSWYQQALGQGPQFIFQYYREEENGRGNFPPRFSGLQFPNYSSELNVNALELDDSALYLCASSRTSGETQYFGPGTRLLVL.

The chain combines TRBV11-2 with TRBJ2-6; D unresolved. This CDR3 is 16 amino acids long. V lost 4 bases and J 0 bases, leaving 10 bases between the germline ends. The germline V gene has CDR1 SGHAT and CDR2 FQNNGV. The CDR3 DNA reads TGTGCCAGCAGCTGGATCAGGAGCTCTGGGGCCAACGTCCTGACTTTC. Protein product: CASSWIRSSGANVLTF.

A single count supports this clone. The chain is built from TRBV5-1 and TRBJ2-5; perhaps TRBD1 as D (5 bases). The CDR3 totals 16 residues. Trimming cost V 0 bases and J 5 bases, with 17 bases left between them. Per the germline V gene, CDR1 is SGHRS and CDR2 is YFSETQ. The CDR3 protein is CASSLDISRVWETQYF. CDR3 coding DNA: TGCGCCAGCAGCTTGGATATTAGCAGGGTTTGGGAGACCCAGTACTTC.

The chain employs TRBV4-3 and TRBJ1-5; D is possibly TRBD1 (6 bases). The CDR3 spans 17 residues. Trimming cost V 0 bases and J 0 bases, with 12 bases left between them. CDR1 LGHNA and CDR2 YSLEER come from the germline V gene. This chain's CDR3 is CASSQDPGGDSNQPQHF. The CDR3 nucleotides read TGCGCCAGCAGCCAAGATCCGGGGGGCGATAGCAATCAGCCCCAGCATTTT.

This clone has more than one count but fewer than ten. This sequence joins TRBV7-3 and TRBJ2-3, with D hard to call. CDR1 and CDR2 (germline): SGHTA, FQGTGA. The germline V and J ends were trimmed by 1 base and 4 bases, with 9 bases remaining between them. The CDR3 is 14 amino acids. The CDR3 reads CASSLNSLPDTQYF. As DNA, the CDR3 is TGTGCCAGCAGCTTAAACTCACTCCCAGATACGCAGTATTTT.

The rearrangement links TRBV19 to TRBJ1-2; 8 bases line up with TRBD1. Per germline, CDR1 LNHDA and CDR2 SQIVND (reference sequence). The CDR3 runs 13 residues. With V trimmed by 5 bases and J by 4 bases, 3 bases remained unmatched. This CDR3 is CASSPRGPYGYTF. CDR3 bases: TGTGCCAGTAGTCCCAGGGGGCCCTATGGCTACACCTTC.

The chain employs TRBV11-2 and TRBJ2-3; D gene unclear. The length of the CDR3 is 16 residues. CDR1 is SGHAT, CDR2 FQNNGV, per germline. V dropped 1 base and J dropped 5 bases, with 16 bases sitting between them. CDR3 in amino acids: CASSLVPGPRGDTQYF. The CDR3 nucleotides read TGTGCCAGCAGCTTAGTTCCGGGCCCCCGAGGAGATACGCAGTATTTT.

The gene calls are TRBV5-5 and TRBJ1-6; no reliable D call. From germline, CDR1 is SGHKS and CDR2 YYEKEE (reference sequence). V was shortened by 0 bases and J by 1 base, with 11 bases between the two germline ends. This CDR3 is 17 amino acids long. CDR3 in amino acids: CASSLEGGRSYNSPLHF. As DNA, the CDR3 is TGTGCCAGCAGCTTGGAGGGCGGCCGATCCTATAATTCACCCCTCCACTTT. The full variable domain, completed using reference TRBV5-5 and TRBJ1-6, is DAGVTQSPTHLIKTRGQQVTLRCSPISGHKSVSWYQQVLGQGPQFIFQYYEKEERGRGNFPDRFSARQFPNYSSELNVNALLLGDSALYLCASSLEGGRSYNSPLHFGNGTRLTVT.

The J gene is TRBJ2-7, the V gene TRBV16; possibly TRBD1 for D (5 bases). CDR3 size: 14 residues. Germline V gene lookup returns CDR1 KGHSY and CDR2 FQNENV. V lost 0 bases to trimming and J lost 5 bases, with 11 bases between them. The CDR3 bases are TGTGCCAGCAGCCAATCGGCAGGGAACAACGAGCAGTACTTC. It translates to CASSQSAGNNEQYF.

V usage is TRBV6-5 and J usage is TRBJ1-4; D gene unclear. Germline V CDR1 and CDR2: MNHEY, SVGAGI. The germline V and J ends were trimmed by 7 bases and 6 bases, with 18 bases remaining between them. This CDR3 is 15 amino acids long. The CDR3 here is CASTLLYGGHEKLFF. The CDR3 coding sequence is TGTGCCAGCACCCTCTTATACGGCGGGCATGAAAAACTGTTTTTT.

The chain has TRBV5-6 and TRBJ1-5, with D possibly being TRBD1 (5 bases). Trimming took off 0 bases at V and 6 bases at J, with 13 bases between the two ends. CDR1 and CDR2 from the germline V gene are SGHDT and YYEEEE. The CDR3 is made up of 15 amino acids. Here the CDR3 DNA reads TGTGCCAGCAGCTTGGGCATGGGCAGGGCTCAGCCCCAGCATTTT. The encoded protein is CASSLGMGRAQPQHF.

The J gene is TRBJ2-3, the V gene TRBV7-2, with 7 bases aligning to TRBD1. The CDR3 extends over 14 amino acids. The germline CDR1 and CDR2 sequences are SGHTA and FQGNSA. Losses at the gene ends were 5 bases for V and 1 base for J; bases not matched to a gene: 3. The CDR3 DNA sequence: TGTGCCAGCAGCATCGGACAGGGCACAGATACGCAGTATTTT. Translated, it gives CASSIGQGTDTQYF. Full variable domain (rest looked up from reference TRBV7-2 and TRBJ2-3): GAGVSQSPSNKVTEKGKDVELRCDPISGHTALYWYRQSLGQGLEFLIYFQGNSAPDKSGLPSDRFSAERTGGSVSTLTIQRTQQEDSAVYLCASSIGQGTDTQYFGPGTRLTVL.

The genes are TRBV7-2 and TRBJ2-1, with 8 nucleotides matching TRBD1. This CDR3 contains 15 residues. Germline lookup yields CDR1 SGHTA and CDR2 FQGNSA. V trimming: 5 bases; J trimming: 7 bases; junction bases outside the gene matches: 10. The DNA for the CDR3 is TGTGCCAGCAGCGCCCAGACAGGGGTAGTAAATGAGCAGTTCTTC. It yields the protein CASSAQTGVVNEQFF. The full variable domain, its missing parts supplied by reference TRBV7-2 and TRBJ2-1, is GAGVSQSPSNKVTEKGKDVELRCDPISGHTALYWYRQSLGQGLEFLIYFQGNSAPDKSGLPSDRFSAERTGGSVSTLTIQRTQQEDSAVYLCASSAQTGVVNEQFFGPGTRLTVL.